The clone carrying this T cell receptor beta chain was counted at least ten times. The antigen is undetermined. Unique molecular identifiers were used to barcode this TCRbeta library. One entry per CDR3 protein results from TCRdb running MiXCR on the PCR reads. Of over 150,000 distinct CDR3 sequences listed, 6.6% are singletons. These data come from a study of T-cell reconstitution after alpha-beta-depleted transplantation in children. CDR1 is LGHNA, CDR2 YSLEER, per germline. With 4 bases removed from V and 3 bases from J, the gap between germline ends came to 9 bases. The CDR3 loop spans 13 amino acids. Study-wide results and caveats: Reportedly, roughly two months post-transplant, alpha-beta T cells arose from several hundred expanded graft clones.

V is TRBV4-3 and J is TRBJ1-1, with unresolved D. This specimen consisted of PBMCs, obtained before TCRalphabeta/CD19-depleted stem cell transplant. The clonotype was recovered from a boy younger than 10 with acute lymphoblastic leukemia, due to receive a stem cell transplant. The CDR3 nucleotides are TGCGCCAGCAGCCCAAAGGCAGACACTGAAGCTTTCTTT. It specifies CASSPKADTEAFF.